Below are 25 T cell receptor beta chains sequenced from a single sample in a study of regulatory T cells in long-lasting Graves disease. For TCR beta, libraries came from iRepertoire HTBI primers and Arm-PCR of CDR3 regions. TCRdb fed the multiplex PCR reads into MiXCR, producing one record per CDR3 protein. The sample lists some 370,000 distinct CDR3 sequences; about 10% were seen once. Described time point: newly diagnosed GD, antithyroid drugs for less than 3 months. PBMC-extracted RNA yielded the TCR library. The sample was also reused in another study, on T cells in Graves' hyperthyroidism and ophthalmopathy.

Sequenced here: peripheral blood mononuclear cells (PBMCs), sampled at new diagnosis, from a patient treated with antithyroid drugs. Receptors were obtained from a woman between 18 and 29 years old with Graves disease.

This clonotype was recorded at least ten times. J is TRBJ1-4 and V is TRBV3-1, with D unclear. Per the germline V gene, CDR1 is LGHDT and CDR2 is YNNKEL (reference sequence). The germline V and J ends were trimmed by 4 bases and 7 bases, with 13 bases remaining between them. The CDR3 contains 14 residues. In nucleotides, the CDR3 is TGTGCCAGCAGCCTTTCCTTCCGGGGTGAAAAACTGTTTTTT. This sequence encodes CASSLSFRGEKLFF.

The table lists this clonotype with many counts. V usage is TRBV3-1 and J usage is TRBJ1-1, with D possibly being TRBD1 (5 bases). Per germline, CDR1 LGHDT and CDR2 YNNKEL (reference sequence). This CDR3 contains 13 residues. Trimming took off 4 bases at V and 5 bases at J, with 11 bases between the two ends. The CDR3 region has the DNA TGTGCCAGCAGCCGGTACAGGACGACTGAAGCTTTCTTT. It encodes CASSRYRTTEAFF.

A remark on this clonotype: A much larger clone differs by one base, so this may be a read error. The genes are TRBV6-4 and TRBJ2-3; no clear D. The germline CDR1 and CDR2 sequences are MRHNA and SNTAGT. The CDR3 has 13 amino acids. V dropped 2 bases and J dropped 1 base, with 4 bases sitting between them. CDR3 amino acids: CASSDKGTDTQYF. In nucleotides, the CDR3 is TGTGCCAGCAGTGACAAGGGCACAGATACGCAGTATTTT.

For this clonotype: A much bigger clone sits one base away, suggesting this may be a read error. This rearrangement joins TRBV18 to TRBJ1-6, with D possibly matching TRBD1 (5 bases). The V gene lost 3 bases and the J gene lost 11 bases, with 17 bases spanning the gap. Germline V CDR1 and CDR2: KGHSH, LQKENI. The CDR3 totals 15 residues. CDR3 nucleotides: TGTGCCAGCTCACCCGTGGAGGGTAGGGGAACACCCCTCCACTTT. It translates to CASSPVEGRGTPLHF.

This clonotype was detected ten times or more. The rearrangement links TRBV19 to TRBJ2-1; D possibly corresponds to TRBD2 (7 bases). Germline CDR1 reads LNHDA; CDR2 reads SQIVND (reference sequence). This CDR3 has 17 residues. V was clipped by 7 bases and J by 6 bases, with 25 bases between them. CDR3 region: CASTQGQTSLNSNEQFF. CDR3 DNA: TGTGCCAGTACTCAGGGGCAGACTAGCCTCAATTCCAATGAGCAGTTCTTC.

The table lists this clonotype with many counts. This sequence joins TRBV28 and TRBJ2-1, with 12 positions matching TRBD2. This CDR3 contains 16 residues. V shed 3 bases, J shed 15 bases, and the junction held 15 bases outside the gene matches. CDR1 MDHEN and CDR2 SYDVKM come from the germline V gene. This chain's CDR3 is CASSLLLAGGSSPPFF. The DNA of the CDR3 is TGTGCCAGCAGTTTGCTCCTAGCGGGAGGGTCTTCTCCTCCGTTCTTC. The variable domain in full, with the rest retrieved from reference TRBV28 and TRBJ2-1, is DVKVTQSSRYLVKRTGEKVFLECVQDMDHENMFWYRQDPGLGLRLIYFSYDVKMKEKGDIPEGYSVSREKKERFSLILESASTNQTSMYLCASSLLLAGGSSPPFFGPGTRLTVL.

This clonotype has just a few counts. This chain joins TRBV7-9 and TRBJ2-7, with TRBD2 matching over 12 bases. The germline gives CDR1 SEHNR, CDR2 FQNEAQ (reference sequence). The CDR3 loop spans 17 amino acids. V gave up 5 bases and J gave up 2 bases; unmatched junction bases: 10. The CDR3 DNA follows: TGTGCCAGCAGCCGACTAGCGGGAGAACATCCTCCCTACGAGCAGTACTTC. It is translated as CASSRLAGEHPPYEQYF. The variable domain in full, completed from reference TRBV7-9 and TRBJ2-7, reads DTGVSQNPRHKITKRGQNVTFRCDPISEHNRLYWYRQTLGQGPEFLTYFQNEAQLEKSRLLSDRFSAERPKGSFSTLEIQRTEQGDSAMYLCASSRLAGEHPPYEQYFGPGTRLTVT.

Ten or more counts support this clonotype. V usage is TRBV5-1 and J usage is TRBJ2-3; D is perhaps TRBD1 (5 bases). Germline-derived CDR1 and CDR2 are SGHRS and YFSETQ. CDR3 length: 16 residues. With 4 bases removed from V and 4 bases from J, the gap between germline ends came to 19 bases. The chain's CDR3 is CASSRVGHPAADTQYF. Written as DNA, the CDR3 is TGCGCCAGCAGCCGGGTAGGACACCCGGCCGCAGATACGCAGTATTTT.

This clonotype was detected only a few times. This sequence joins TRBV27 and TRBJ1-1; D remains ambiguous. CDR1 and CDR2 (germline): MNHEY, SMNVEV (reference sequence). This CDR3 is built from 15 residues. V lost 8 bases, J lost 3 bases, and 19 bases lay in between. The DNA of the CDR3 is TGTGCCAGCCGCTCTTGGCAGCCGCAAGACACTGAAGCTTTCTTT. As protein: CASRSWQPQDTEAFF.

This clonotype has ten or more counts. This chain links TRBV7-2 with TRBJ2-5; possible D gene TRBD1, 6 bases. The germline CDR1 and CDR2 sequences are SGHTA and FQGNSA. The CDR3 is made up of 14 amino acids. V lost 2 bases and J lost 4, with 11 bases in between. CDR3 in DNA: TGTGCCAGCAGCTTAAACAGGGAGATAGAGACCCAGTACTTC. Translated: CASSLNREIETQYF.

Worth noting for this clonotype: This may be a read error, as it is one base from a much larger clone. The chain has TRBV25-1 and TRBJ1-1, with 10 bases aligning to TRBD1. The junction had 11 bases not matched to a gene; V was cut back by 6 bases and J by 4 bases. This CDR3 is 16 amino acids long. The germline V gene has CDR1 MGHDK and CDR2 SYGVNS. The CDR3 is CASSPDRGRLSTEAFF. CDR3 sequence (DNA): TGTGCCAGCAGCCCTGACAGGGGGCGCCTGAGCACTGAAGCTTTCTTT.

The rearrangement joins TRBV6-2 or TRBV6-3 to TRBJ2-1, with 10 bases matching TRBD2. The CDR3 has 17 amino acids. Trimming removed 2 bases from V and 2 bases from J; junction bases left unmatched: 6. CDR1 MNHEY and CDR2 SVGEGT come from the germline V gene. The CDR3 protein is CASSYHSSGGTYNEQFF. In DNA form, the CDR3 reads TGTGCCAGCAGTTACCACTCTAGCGGGGGCACCTACAATGAGCAGTTCTTC.

The chain is built from TRBV9 and TRBJ2-1; D not resolved. The germline gives CDR1 SGDLS, CDR2 YYNGEE. The CDR3 runs 13 residues. V shed 0 bases and J shed 7 bases, with 8 bases lying between them. The CDR3 spells CASSVGLLNEQFF. In DNA, the CDR3 is TGTGCCAGCAGCGTAGGACTGCTTAATGAGCAGTTCTTC.

In regard to this clonotype: This may stem from a read error, because a much larger clone lies one nucleotide away. The chain combines TRBV20-1 with TRBJ1-6, with 7 bases that match TRBD1. Germline V gene data show CDR1 as DFQATT and CDR2 as SNEGSKA (reference sequence). CDR3 length: 16 amino acids. With 0 bases clipped from V and 9 bases from J, the junction kept 11 bases outside the gene matches. The DNA for the CDR3 is TGCAGTGCTAGAGATCCCGAGACAGGGTCGCGTTCACCCCTCCACTTT. It encodes CSARDPETGSRSPLHF.

This clonotype was counted between two and nine times. The chain carries TRBV5-1 and TRBJ1-2; TRBD1 matches 9 bases. The V segment lost 7 bases and the J segment 8 bases; nucleotides outside the gene matches: 9. Germline V gene data show CDR1 as SGHRS and CDR2 as YFSETQ. The CDR3 contains 13 residues. The chain's CDR3 is CASSDRDRVGYTF. CDR3 nucleotide sequence: TGCGCCAGCTCGGATAGGGACAGGGTCGGCTACACCTTC.

The rearrangement uses TRBV19 and TRBJ2-1; 12 bases align to TRBD2. V lost 5 bases and J lost 4; bases outside the gene matches: 3. Per germline, CDR1 LNHDA and CDR2 SQIVND (reference sequence). This CDR3 region has 15 residues. The CDR3 loop reads CASSSSGRAYNEQFF. CDR3 DNA: TGTGCCAGTAGTTCTAGCGGGAGGGCTTACAATGAGCAGTTCTTC.

This clonotype came up many times. The J gene is TRBJ1-1, the V gene TRBV6-5; 8 bases agree with TRBD1. Germline trimming cut 2 bases from V and 4 bases from J; bases unmatched to any gene: 9. This CDR3 has 16 amino acids. Germline V gene lookup returns CDR1 MNHEY and CDR2 SVGAGI. CDR3 sequence reads: CASSYGLTGEGTEAFF. As DNA, the CDR3 is TGTGCCAGCAGTTACGGCCTGACAGGGGAGGGCACTGAAGCTTTCTTT.

At least ten counts were recorded for this clonotype. CDR3 in DNA: TGTGCCAGCAGTCTAGACTCGGGGGAGACCCAGTACTTC. It specifies CASSLDSGETQYF. The rearrangement uses TRBV27 and TRBJ2-5; possibly TRBD2 for D (5 bases). Germline-derived CDR1 and CDR2 are MNHEY and SMNVEV (reference sequence). Trimming removed 5 bases from V and 5 bases from J, with 12 bases in between. CDR3 length: 13 amino acids.

This clonotype was detected a few times. The J gene is TRBJ2-7, the V gene TRBV7-9; D possibly corresponds to TRBD2 (5 bases). Germline CDR1 reads SEHNR; CDR2 reads FQNEAQ (reference sequence). Trimming took off 3 bases at V and 6 bases at J, with 12 bases between the two ends. This CDR3 comprises 13 residues. As DNA, the CDR3 is TGTGCCAGCAGCTTGGCGGGCCCTGGCGAGCAGTACTTC. Translation: CASSLAGPGEQYF.

This clonotype occurred many times. This rearrangement joins TRBV27 to TRBJ1-6; 12 bases line up with TRBD1. Trimming at V came to 3 bases and at J to 9 bases, leaving 3 bases not matched to a gene. Germline assignment: CDR1 MNHEY and CDR2 SMNVEV (reference sequence). The CDR3 sequence is 15 residues long. CDR3 DNA sequence: TGTGCCAGCAGTTTTGGGACAGGGGGCCGTTCACCCCTCCACTTT. Amino acids: CASSFGTGGRSPLHF.

Only one count was recorded for this clonotype. The genes are TRBV5-1 and TRBJ2-1; TRBD2 is a possible D gene (7 bases). Between the trimmed V and J ends, which lost 3 bases and 7 bases, there was a span of 17 bases. CDR1 and CDR2 (germline): SGHRS, YFSETQ. The CDR3 sequence is 15 residues long. The CDR3 spells CASSSAAGASNEQFF. CDR3 nucleotide sequence: TGCGCCAGCAGCTCTGCCGCGGGGGCAAGTAATGAGCAGTTCTTC.

This clonotype was picked up one time. Compared with germline, one end of the junction differs, possibly owing to a read error. CDR3 DNA: TGCGCCAGCAGCCCCCGGACAAAAAGGGAACGGTTGGAGTCCAACGGTGTTCAAGGGAGTGGCTTT. As protein: CASSPRTKRERLESNGVQGSGF. V usage is TRBV4-1 and J usage is TRBJ1-1; D might be TRBD1 (5 bases). Germline assignment: CDR1 MGHRA and CDR2 YSYEKL. There are 22 residues in the CDR3.

This clonotype was recorded many times. The chain has TRBV7-2 and TRBJ2-1; D is possibly TRBD1 (5 bases). Germline CDR1 SGHTA, CDR2 FQGNSA. V was cut by 5 bases and J by 1 base, with 12 bases left in between. The CDR3 sequence is 15 residues long. For the CDR3, the DNA is TGTGCCAGCAGCAGGCAGGGATGGTCCTACAATGAGCAGTTCTTC. It specifies CASSRQGWSYNEQFF. Full variable domain (missing parts from reference TRBV7-2 and TRBJ2-1): GAGVSQSPSNKVTEKGKDVELRCDPISGHTALYWYRQSLGQGLEFLIYFQGNSAPDKSGLPSDRFSAERTGGSVSTLTIQRTQQEDSAVYLCASSRQGWSYNEQFFGPGTRLTVL.

At least ten counts were recorded for this clonotype. The chain joins TRBV7-8 to TRBJ2-7, with TRBD2 as a possible D gene (6 bases). Germline CDR1 and CDR2: SGHVS and FQNEAQ. The length of the CDR3 is 15 residues. V dropped 4 bases and J dropped 1 base, with 14 bases sitting between them. The CDR3 region is CASSYDAGRSYEQYF. The CDR3 DNA reads TGTGCCAGCAGCTATGACGCGGGGCGATCCTACGAGCAGTACTTC.

This clonotype was counted only a few times. The V gene is TRBV19, the J gene TRBJ1-2; D remains ambiguous. Trimming shortened V by 6 bases and J by 3 bases, and 5 bases separated the two germline ends. CDR3 length: 11 amino acids. CDR1 and CDR2 from the germline V gene are LNHDA and SQIVND (reference sequence). The CDR3 here is CASSQYYGYTF. As DNA, the CDR3 is TGTGCCAGTAGCCAGTACTATGGCTACACCTTC.